This T cell receptor (beta chain) was identified during a study of cytomegalovirus exposure and HLA in healthy donors. Turning to the study itself: An earlier analysis identified 100 million to 130 million unique TCR beta sequences in 170 million or so T cells. Study-level points and caveats: Specific recognition of CMV antigens was confirmed in vitro for a few chains (all CMV-associated). There were some public TCRs occurring in many donors, but most TCR sequences were rare. Later on, analysis showed that most CMV-associated TCR beta chains appeared to be HLA-restricted.

Of note for this clone: Its cognate antigen is unknown.

Primers included in the PCR were 60 Vbeta and 13 Jbeta primers. TCRdb's table, derived via immunoSEQ multiplex PCR, lists solely in-frame clones and lacks some. This repertoire shows more than 95,000 clones, almost 70% found once; its top ten account for about 3.5%. CDR3 length: 15 residues. Germline CDR1 reads SGHTA; CDR2 reads FQGTGA. V shed 5 bases, J shed 6 bases, and the junction held 5 bases outside the gene matches. This chain connects TRBV7-3 to TRBJ2-2; 11 bases are shared with TRBD2. The clonotype was recovered from a man aged 25-40 years in good health and CMV-seronegative. The specimen was PBMCs. The CDR3 coding sequence is TGTGCCAGCAGCACTAGCGGGAGTATCCCCGGGGAGCTGTTTTTT. This translates into CASSTSGSIPGELFF.